This T cell receptor (beta chain) comes out of a study of cytomegalovirus exposure and HLA in healthy donors. Findings and caveats of the study: Researchers reported that a few CMV-associated chains were confirmed in vitro as CMV antigen-specific.

Remarks on this clone: Its antigen remains unknown.

Primers for the PCR totalled 60 Vbeta and 13 Jbeta. Generated by immunoSEQ multiplex PCR, the TCRdb table keeps only in-frame clones and is missing some. The data hold roughly 200,000 clones, with roughly 80% observed a single time. The CDR3 loop spans 14 amino acids. The sequence was collected from a boy between 10 and 17 years old in good health and CMV-seronegative. This chain joins TRBV21-1 and TRBJ1-5. TRBV21-1 is labeled a pseudogene. The sequenced sample consisted of PBMCs. The CDR3 loop reads CASSKVIKSFPQHF. The CDR3 DNA sequence: TGTGCCAGCAGCAAAGTGATTAAGAGTTTCCCCCAGCATTTT.